This is a list of T cell receptor beta chains from one sample in a study of blood T cell repertoires in COVID-19. Assay used: immunoSEQ multiplex PCR; TCRdb lists only in-frame clones, some missing. Counted here are some 520,000 clones, nearly 90% occurring once; the ten biggest clones make up 0.75% to 0.9%. Sequencing input: peripheral blood. The receptors come from a man aged 18 to 29 with COVID-19, enrolled during active disease. Both conserved end residues are part of each CDR3. Fields, in order: V gene, clone size, J gene, D gene, CDR3 protein, CDR3 DNA. D genes are given only for firm matches. Size is stated for part of the rows, as once, few or many counts, or as a class when the clone is expanded.

v_call: TRBV9
clone_size: NA
j_call: TRBJ1-2
d_call: NA
cdr3_aa: CASSVEGSGNYGYTF
cdr3_nt: TGTGCCAGCAGCGTAGAGGGCAGCGGGAACTATGGCTACACCTTC

v_call: TRBV5-5
clone_size: NA
j_call: TRBJ2-5
d_call: TRBD2
cdr3_aa: CASSHRLAAQETQYF
cdr3_nt: TGTGCCAGCAGCCACAGGCTAGCGGCCCAAGAGACCCAGTACTTC

v_call: TRBV15
clone_size: NA
j_call: TRBJ1-2
d_call: TRBD1
cdr3_aa: CATSRATGGYGYTF
cdr3_nt: TGTGCCACCAGCAGGGCGACAGGGGGCTATGGCTACACCTTC

v_call: TRBV4-1
clone_size: NA
j_call: TRBJ2-2
d_call: TRBD2
cdr3_aa: CASSISGGNTGELFF
cdr3_nt: TGCGCCAGCAGCATTAGCGGGGGGAACACCGGGGAGCTGTTTTTT

v_call: TRBV12-5
clone_size: NA
j_call: TRBJ2-1
d_call: TRBD1
cdr3_aa: CASGLVGTAYNEQFF
cdr3_nt: TGTGCTAGTGGTTTGGTTGGGACAGCCTACAATGAGCAGTTCTTC

v_call: TRBV19
clone_size: NA
j_call: TRBJ2-2
d_call: TRBD2
cdr3_aa: CASTSREGRGTGELFF
cdr3_nt: TGTGCCAGTACCTCGCGGGAGGGCCGTGGTACCGGGGAGCTGTTTTTT

v_call: TRBV19
clone_size: NA
j_call: TRBJ1-6
d_call: TRBD1
cdr3_aa: CASISTGGTENSPLHF
cdr3_nt: TGTGCCAGTATCTCCACAGGGGGGACAGAGAATTCACCCCTCCACTTT

v_call: TRBV19
clone_size: NA
j_call: TRBJ2-3
d_call: NA
cdr3_aa: CASSIVSGADTQYF
cdr3_nt: TGTGCCAGTAGTATAGTCTCAGGGGCAGATACGCAGTATTTT

v_call: TRBV7-3
clone_size: NA
j_call: TRBJ2-3
d_call: TRBD2
cdr3_aa: CASSLGGLAGGTDTQYF
cdr3_nt: TGTGCCAGCAGCTTAGGGGGACTAGCGGGAGGGACAGATACGCAGTATTTT

v_call: TRBV5-6
clone_size: NA
j_call: TRBJ2-3
d_call: TRBD2
cdr3_aa: CASSGSAGVRTDTQYF
cdr3_nt: TGTGCCAGCAGCGGGTCGGCGGGAGTGAGAACAGATACGCAGTATTTT

v_call: TRBV4-1
clone_size: NA
j_call: TRBJ2-3
d_call: TRBD1
cdr3_aa: CASSPWDSSAPGGTDTQYF
cdr3_nt: TGCGCCAGCAGCCCTTGGGACAGCTCCGCCCCAGGGGGCACAGATACGCAGTATTTT

v_call: TRBV5-4
clone_size: NA
j_call: TRBJ2-6
d_call: NA
cdr3_aa: CASSFMASGANVLTF
cdr3_nt: TGTGCCAGCAGCTTTATGGCTTCTGGGGCCAACGTCCTGACTTTC

v_call: TRBV5-1
clone_size: NA
j_call: TRBJ2-3
d_call: NA
cdr3_aa: CASSFRGRDTDTQYF
cdr3_nt: TGCGCCAGCAGCTTCCGAGGTCGTGACACAGATACGCAGTATTTT

v_call: TRBV7-9
clone_size: once
j_call: TRBJ2-1
d_call: TRBD1
cdr3_aa: CASSLEGQGVPSFF
cdr3_nt: TGTGCCAGCAGCTTAGAGGGACAGGGGGTCCCTAGCTTCTTC

v_call: TRBV27
clone_size: NA
j_call: TRBJ2-1
d_call: NA
cdr3_aa: CASSLSQAYNEQFF
cdr3_nt: TGTGCCAGCAGTTTATCACAGGCCTACAATGAGCAGTTCTTC

v_call: TRBV6-5
clone_size: NA
j_call: TRBJ1-1
d_call: NA
cdr3_aa: CASSIQGTSDEAFF
cdr3_nt: TGTGCCAGCAGCATACAGGGCACTTCGGATGAAGCTTTCTTT

v_call: TRBV18
clone_size: NA
j_call: TRBJ2-3
d_call: NA
cdr3_aa: CASSQGTGTRDTQYF
cdr3_nt: TGTGCCAGCTCCCAGGGGACCGGCACGAGAGATACGCAGTATTTT

v_call: TRBV27
clone_size: NA
j_call: TRBJ2-2
d_call: NA
cdr3_aa: CASSRPKNTGELFF
cdr3_nt: TGTGCCAGCAGTCGTCCTAAGAACACCGGGGAGCTGTTTTTT

v_call: TRBV14
clone_size: NA
j_call: TRBJ2-1
d_call: TRBD1
cdr3_aa: CASSQFRQGDYNEQFF
cdr3_nt: TGTGCCAGCAGCCAGTTTAGACAGGGGGACTACAATGAGCAGTTCTTC

v_call: TRBV18
clone_size: NA
j_call: TRBJ2-1
d_call: NA
cdr3_aa: CASSPLARSYNEQFF
cdr3_nt: TGTGCCAGCTCACCACTAGCGAGGTCCTACAATGAGCAGTTCTTC

v_call: TRBV2
clone_size: NA
j_call: TRBJ2-7
d_call: TRBD1
cdr3_aa: CASREGTGGFYEQYF
cdr3_nt: TGTGCCAGCAGGGAGGGGACAGGGGGTTTCTACGAGCAGTACTTC

v_call: TRBV18
clone_size: NA
j_call: TRBJ2-5
d_call: NA
cdr3_aa: CASSPRGTQETQYF
cdr3_nt: TGTGCCAGCTCACCGAGGGGGACCCAAGAGACCCAGTACTTC

v_call: TRBV4-1
clone_size: NA
j_call: TRBJ1-1
d_call: NA
cdr3_aa: CASSQDQGGRAEAFF
cdr3_nt: TGCGCCAGCAGCCAAGACCAAGGGGGGAGGGCTGAAGCTTTCTTT

v_call: TRBV27
clone_size: once
j_call: TRBJ2-3
d_call: TRBD2
cdr3_aa: CASSLRASGGPTDTQYF
cdr3_nt: TGTGCCAGCAGTTTAAGGGCTAGCGGGGGCCCCACAGATACGCAGTATTTT

v_call: TRBV5-5
clone_size: NA
j_call: TRBJ2-3
d_call: NA
cdr3_aa: CASSLGSDTDTQYF
cdr3_nt: TGTGCCAGCAGCTTGGGGTCAGACACAGATACGCAGTATTTT

v_call: TRBV24-1
clone_size: NA
j_call: TRBJ1-3
d_call: TRBD1
cdr3_aa: CATSDLTGYVDTIYF
cdr3_nt: TGTGCCACCAGTGACCTGACAGGGTATGTAGACACCATATATTTT

v_call: TRBV6-5
clone_size: NA
j_call: TRBJ1-1
d_call: TRBD1
cdr3_aa: CASRDPDRVGAFF
cdr3_nt: TGTGCCAGCAGAGACCCGGACAGGGTTGGAGCTTTCTTT

v_call: TRBV19
clone_size: NA
j_call: TRBJ2-1
d_call: TRBD1
cdr3_aa: CASRPGQGFNEQFF
cdr3_nt: TGTGCCAGTAGGCCGGGACAGGGGTTCAATGAGCAGTTCTTC

v_call: TRBV7-8
clone_size: NA
j_call: TRBJ1-2
d_call: TRBD1
cdr3_aa: CASSPGQGGDGYTF
cdr3_nt: TGTGCCAGCAGCCCGGGACAGGGGGGGGATGGCTACACCTTC

v_call: TRBV4-1
clone_size: NA
j_call: TRBJ2-5
d_call: TRBD1
cdr3_aa: CASSQFRDRGETQYF
cdr3_nt: TGCGCCAGCAGCCAATTCCGGGACAGGGGTGAGACCCAGTACTTC

v_call: TRBV18
clone_size: NA
j_call: TRBJ1-6
d_call: NA
cdr3_aa: CASSAAGADSPLHF
cdr3_nt: TGTGCCAGCTCAGCGGCGGGGGCCGATTCACCCCTCCACTTT

v_call: TRBV7-2
clone_size: NA
j_call: TRBJ1-1
d_call: TRBD1
cdr3_aa: CASSSQGAVNTEAFF
cdr3_nt: TGTGCCAGCAGCTCCCAGGGGGCGGTGAACACTGAAGCTTTCTTT

v_call: TRBV4-1
clone_size: once
j_call: TRBJ1-4
d_call: NA
cdr3_aa: CASSRLQATNEKLFF
cdr3_nt: TGCGCCAGCAGCCGCCTACAGGCAACTAATGAAAAACTGTTTTTT

v_call: TRBV5-1
clone_size: NA
j_call: TRBJ2-1
d_call: TRBD2
cdr3_aa: CASSLDGTSYNEQFF
cdr3_nt: TGCGCCAGCAGCTTGGATGGGACTAGCTACAATGAGCAGTTCTTC

v_call: TRBV12-3/TRBV12-4
clone_size: NA
j_call: TRBJ2-4
d_call: NA
cdr3_aa: CASSLEGGIQYF
cdr3_nt: TGTGCCAGCAGTTTGGAGGGTGGCATTCAGTACTTC

v_call: TRBV7-9
clone_size: NA
j_call: TRBJ1-2
d_call: NA
cdr3_aa: CASSLGGTLRNYGYTF
cdr3_nt: TGTGCCAGCAGCTTAGGAGGGACACTCCGAAACTATGGCTACACCTTC

v_call: TRBV7-3
clone_size: NA
j_call: TRBJ2-2
d_call: NA
cdr3_aa: CASSLNTNTGELFF
cdr3_nt: TGTGCCAGCAGCCTCAACACGAACACCGGGGAGCTGTTTTTT

v_call: TRBV5-5
clone_size: NA
j_call: TRBJ2-7
d_call: NA
cdr3_aa: CASSPRAQERLLAYEQYF
cdr3_nt: TGTGCCAGCAGCCCCCGGGCACAGGAACGTCTCCTAGCCTACGAGCAGTACTTC

v_call: TRBV27
clone_size: NA
j_call: TRBJ2-1
d_call: NA
cdr3_aa: CASSEQNNEQFF
cdr3_nt: TGTGCCAGCAGTGAGCAAAACAATGAGCAGTTCTTC